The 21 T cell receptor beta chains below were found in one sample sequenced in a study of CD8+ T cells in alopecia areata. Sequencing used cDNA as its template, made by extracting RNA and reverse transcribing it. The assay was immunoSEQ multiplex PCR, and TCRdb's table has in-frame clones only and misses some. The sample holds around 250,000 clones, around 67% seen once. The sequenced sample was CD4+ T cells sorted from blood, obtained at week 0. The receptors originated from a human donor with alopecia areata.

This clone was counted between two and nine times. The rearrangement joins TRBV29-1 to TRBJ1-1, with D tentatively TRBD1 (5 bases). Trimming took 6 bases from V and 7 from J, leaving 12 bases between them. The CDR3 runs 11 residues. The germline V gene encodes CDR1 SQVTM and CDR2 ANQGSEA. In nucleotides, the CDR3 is TGCAGCGTGGCCCCGGGACTTGAAGCTTTCTTT. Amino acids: CSVAPGLEAFF.

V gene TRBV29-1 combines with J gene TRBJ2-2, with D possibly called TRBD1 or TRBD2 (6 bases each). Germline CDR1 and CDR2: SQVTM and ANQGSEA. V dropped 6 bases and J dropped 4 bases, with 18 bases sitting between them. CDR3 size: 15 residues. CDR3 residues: CSVTGGGLGTGELFF. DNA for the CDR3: TGCAGCGTCACCGGTGGGGGGCTGGGCACCGGGGAGCTGTTTTTT.

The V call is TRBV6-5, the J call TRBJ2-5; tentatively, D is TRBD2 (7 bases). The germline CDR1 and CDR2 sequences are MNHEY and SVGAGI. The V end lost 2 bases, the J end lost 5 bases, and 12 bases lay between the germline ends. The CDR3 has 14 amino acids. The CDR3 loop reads CASSYEGGVETQYF. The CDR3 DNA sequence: TGTGCCAGCAGTTACGAAGGGGGGGTGGAGACCCAGTACTTC.

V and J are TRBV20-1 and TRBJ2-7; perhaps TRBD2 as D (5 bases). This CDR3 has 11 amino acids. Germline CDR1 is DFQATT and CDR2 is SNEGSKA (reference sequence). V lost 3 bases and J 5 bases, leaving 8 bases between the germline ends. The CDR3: CSASRADEQYF. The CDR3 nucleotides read TGCAGTGCTAGCCGAGCGGACGAGCAGTACTTC.

CDR3 in amino acids: CASSNRGNNYGYTF. CDR3 DNA: TGTGCCAGCAGCAACAGGGGAAATAACTATGGCTACACCTTC. V and J are TRBV7-2 and TRBJ1-2; 7 bases fit TRBD1. This CDR3 comprises 14 residues. Germline lookup yields CDR1 SGHTA and CDR2 FQGNSA. The junction had 4 bases not matched to a gene; V was cut back by 5 bases and J by 1 base.

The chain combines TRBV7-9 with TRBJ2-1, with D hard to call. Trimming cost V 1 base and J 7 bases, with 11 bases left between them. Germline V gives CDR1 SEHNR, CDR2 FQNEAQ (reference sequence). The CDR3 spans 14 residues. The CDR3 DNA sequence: TGTGCCAGCAGCTTAGGGAACACAGTTAATGAGCAGTTCTTC. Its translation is CASSLGNTVNEQFF.

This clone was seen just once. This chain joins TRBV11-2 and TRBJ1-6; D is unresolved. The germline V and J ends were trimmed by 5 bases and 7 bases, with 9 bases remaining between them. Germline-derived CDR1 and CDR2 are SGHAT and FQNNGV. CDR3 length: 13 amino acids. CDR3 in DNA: TGTGCCAGCAGCCGTGATACCAATTCACCCCTCCACTTT. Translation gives CASSRDTNSPLHF.

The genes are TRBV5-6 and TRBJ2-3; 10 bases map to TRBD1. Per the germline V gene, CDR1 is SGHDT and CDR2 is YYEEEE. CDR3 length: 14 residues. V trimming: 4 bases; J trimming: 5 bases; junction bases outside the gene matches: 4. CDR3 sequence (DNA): TGTGCCAGCAGCCTTGGACAGGGGGAAGATACGCAGTATTTT. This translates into CASSLGQGEDTQYF.

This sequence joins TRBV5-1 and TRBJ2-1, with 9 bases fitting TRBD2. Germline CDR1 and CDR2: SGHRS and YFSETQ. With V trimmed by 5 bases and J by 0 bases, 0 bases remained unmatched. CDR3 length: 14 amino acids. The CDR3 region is CASRTSGSYNEQFF. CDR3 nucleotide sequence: TGCGCCAGCAGGACTAGCGGCTCCTACAATGAGCAGTTCTTC.

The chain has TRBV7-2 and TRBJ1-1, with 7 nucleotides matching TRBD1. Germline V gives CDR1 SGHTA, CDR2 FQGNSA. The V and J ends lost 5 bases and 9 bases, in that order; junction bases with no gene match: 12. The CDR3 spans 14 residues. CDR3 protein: CASSPRDSWAKAFF. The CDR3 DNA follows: TGTGCCAGCAGCCCGAGGGACAGTTGGGCTAAAGCTTTCTTT.

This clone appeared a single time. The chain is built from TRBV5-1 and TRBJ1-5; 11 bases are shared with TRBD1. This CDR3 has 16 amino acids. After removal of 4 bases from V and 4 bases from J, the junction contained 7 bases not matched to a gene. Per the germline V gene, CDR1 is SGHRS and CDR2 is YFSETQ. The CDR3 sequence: CASSPQGQGGNQPQHF. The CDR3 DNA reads TGCGCCAGCAGCCCGCAGGGACAGGGGGGGAATCAGCCCCAGCATTTT. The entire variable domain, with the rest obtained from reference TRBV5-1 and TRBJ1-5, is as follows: KAGVTQTPRYLIKTRGQQVTLSCSPISGHRSVSWYQQTPGQGLQFLFEYFSETQRNKGNFPGRFSGRQFSNSRSEMNVSTLELGDSALYLCASSPQGQGGNQPQHFGDGTRLSIL.

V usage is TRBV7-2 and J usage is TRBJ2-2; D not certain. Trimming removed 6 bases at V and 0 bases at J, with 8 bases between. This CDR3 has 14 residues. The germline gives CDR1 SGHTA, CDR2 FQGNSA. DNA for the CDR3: TGTGCCAGCAGTTTCCTCCCGAACACCGGGGAGCTGTTTTTT. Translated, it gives CASSFLPNTGELFF. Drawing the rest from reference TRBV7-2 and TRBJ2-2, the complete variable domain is GAGVSQSPSNKVTEKGKDVELRCDPISGHTALYWYRQSLGQGLEFLIYFQGNSAPDKSGLPSDRFSAERTGGSVSTLTIQRTQQEDSAVYLCASSFLPNTGELFFGEGSRLTVL.

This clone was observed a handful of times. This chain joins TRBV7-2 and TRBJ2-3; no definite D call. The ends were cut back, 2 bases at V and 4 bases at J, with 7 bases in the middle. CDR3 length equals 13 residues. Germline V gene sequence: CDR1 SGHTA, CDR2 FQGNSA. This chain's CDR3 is CASSLSRSDTQYF. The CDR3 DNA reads TGTGCCAGCAGCTTATCGCGGTCAGATACGCAGTATTTT.

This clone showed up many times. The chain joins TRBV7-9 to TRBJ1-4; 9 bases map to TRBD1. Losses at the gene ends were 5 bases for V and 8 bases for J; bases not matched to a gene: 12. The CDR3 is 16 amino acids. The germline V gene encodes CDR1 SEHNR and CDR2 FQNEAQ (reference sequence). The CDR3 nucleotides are TGTGCCAGCAGCCCGCTCTGGACAGGGGTTCAGGAAAAACTGTTTTTT. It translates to CASSPLWTGVQEKLFF.

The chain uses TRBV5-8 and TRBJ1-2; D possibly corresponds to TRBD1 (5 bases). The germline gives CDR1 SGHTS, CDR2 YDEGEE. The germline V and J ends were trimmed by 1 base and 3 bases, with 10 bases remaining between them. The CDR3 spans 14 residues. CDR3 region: CASSLQQVHYGYTF. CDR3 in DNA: TGTGCCAGCAGCTTGCAACAGGTGCACTATGGCTACACCTTC.

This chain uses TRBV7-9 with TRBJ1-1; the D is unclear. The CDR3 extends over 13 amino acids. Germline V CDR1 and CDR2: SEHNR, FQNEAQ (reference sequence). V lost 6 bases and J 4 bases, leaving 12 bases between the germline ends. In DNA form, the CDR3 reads TGTGCCAGCAGTCATTCGGGTCGCACTGAAGCTTTCTTT. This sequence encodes CASSHSGRTEAFF.

In DNA, the CDR3 is TGCAGCGTTGAAAAGTTAGTGTACAATGAGCAGTTCTTC. Its translation is CSVEKLVYNEQFF. This chain uses TRBV29-1 with TRBJ2-1; D remains unclear. Trimming took 2 bases from V and 4 from J, leaving 9 bases between them. The CDR3 sequence is 13 residues long. Germline CDR1 SQVTM, CDR2 ANQGSEA.

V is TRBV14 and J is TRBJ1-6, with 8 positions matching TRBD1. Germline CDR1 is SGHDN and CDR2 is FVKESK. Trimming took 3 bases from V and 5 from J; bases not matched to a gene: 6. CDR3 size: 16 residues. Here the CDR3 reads CASSHPGGENNSPLHF. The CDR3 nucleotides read TGTGCCAGCAGCCACCCAGGGGGCGAGAATAATTCACCCCTCCACTTT.

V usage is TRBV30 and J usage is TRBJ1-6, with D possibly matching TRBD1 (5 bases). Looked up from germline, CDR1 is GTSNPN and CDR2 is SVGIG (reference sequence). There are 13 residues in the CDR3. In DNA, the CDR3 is TGTGCGGTGCAGCGGGGACGGGGGTCACCCCTCCACTTT. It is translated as CAVQRGRGSPLHF.

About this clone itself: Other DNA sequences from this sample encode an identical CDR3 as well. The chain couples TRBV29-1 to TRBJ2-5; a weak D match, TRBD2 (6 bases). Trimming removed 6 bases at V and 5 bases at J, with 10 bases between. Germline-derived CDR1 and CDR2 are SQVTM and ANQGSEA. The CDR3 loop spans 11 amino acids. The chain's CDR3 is CSVRGGETQYF. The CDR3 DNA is TGCAGCGTGCGGGGCGGGGAGACCCAGTACTTC.

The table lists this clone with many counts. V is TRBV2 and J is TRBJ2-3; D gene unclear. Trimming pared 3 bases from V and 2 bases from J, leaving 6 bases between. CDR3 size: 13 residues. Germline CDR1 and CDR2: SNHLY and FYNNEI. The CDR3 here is CASSEPFTDTQYF. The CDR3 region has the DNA TGTGCCAGCAGTGAGCCGTTCACAGATACGCAGTATTTT.